One T cell receptor (beta chain) is described in this entry. Antigen specificity is unknown. This CDR3 comprises 14 residues. V was cut by 5 bases and J by 6 bases, with 15 bases left in between. Germline CDR1 and CDR2: SGHVS and FQNEAQ. The data originate from a study of post-analysis software for immune sequencing data. Overall study results and limits: Higher frequency in patients than in controls was seen for roughly five TRBV segments, with TRBV5-6, TRBV5-1 and TRBV20-1 among them.

TCR beta cDNA libraries included unique molecular identifiers. TCRdb re-called the PCR reads with MiXCR, one entry per CDR3 protein. The sample comprises about 800,000 distinct CDR3 sequences, less than 35% of which are singletons, and 0.56% rests with the top ten. The chain uses TRBV7-8 and TRBJ2-3; tentative D call: TRBD1 (5 bases). The TCR originated in a girl aged 5-17 years with multiple sclerosis. Sequenced input: blood. Here the CDR3 reads CASSPDRVGDTQYF. The CDR3 DNA reads TGTGCCAGCAGCCCAGACAGAGTGGGGGATACGCAGTATTTT. The entire variable domain, with the rest obtained from reference TRBV7-8 and TRBJ2-3, is as follows: GAGVSQSPRYKVAKRGQDVALRCDPISGHVSLFWYQQALGQGPEFLTYFQNEAQLDKSGLPSDRFFAERPEGSVSTLKIQRTQQEDSAVYLCASSPDRVGDTQYFGPGTRLTVL.